These T cell receptor beta chains were read from a single sample in a study of T cells in localized non-small cell lung cancer. Clones were read by immunoSEQ multiplex PCR, and TCRdb kept only the in-frame ones, dropping some. The sample yields around 140,000 clones, roughly 90% seen once. The material was peripheral blood, obtained before any cancer treatment. All receptors come from a female donor of 60 years or more with stage I lung adenocarcinoma. Both conserved end residues are part of each CDR3. D genes are given only for firm matches. Some rows have no size entry. The others give once, few or many, or a class for an expanded clone.

>TRBV5-6|TRBD2|TRBJ2-7|.
CASSLELAGAYEQYF
TGTGCCAGCAGCTTGGAACTAGCGGGAGCCTACGAGCAGTACTTC
>TRBV5-4|TRBD1|TRBJ2-1|.
CASSLDPGGRYNEQFF
TGTGCCAGCAGCTTGGACCCAGGGGGCAGGTACAATGAGCAGTTCTTC
>TRBV15|TRBD2|TRBJ2-1|few
CATSWEGPREQFF
TGTGCCACCAGCTGGGAGGGTCCTAGGGAGCAGTTCTTC
>TRBV19|.|TRBJ2-3|.
CAIGGGQSTDTQYF
TGTGCCATCGGGGGAGGACAGAGCACAGATACGCAGTATTTT
>TRBV18|TRBD1|TRBJ2-7|.
CASSPSGQGLSEQYF
TGTGCCAGCTCACCCTCCGGACAGGGGTTGAGCGAGCAGTACTTC
>TRBV18|TRBD1|TRBJ1-4|.
CASSPWTGDVPNEKLFF
TGTGCCAGCTCACCGTGGACAGGGGATGTGCCTAATGAAAAACTGTTTTTT
>TRBV15|.|TRBJ1-1|.
CATSRGEGGTSAFF
TGTGCCACCAGCAGAGGGGAAGGAGGGACTTCAGCTTTCTTT
>TRBV27|.|TRBJ2-7|.
CASSFWGRGVYEQYF
TGTGCCAGCAGTTTCTGGGGGAGGGGGGTCTACGAGCAGTACTTC
>TRBV7-8|TRBD1|TRBJ1-2|.
CASSVGPGQSSYGYTF
TGTGCCAGCAGCGTTGGGCCGGGACAGAGTTCCTATGGCTACACCTTC
>TRBV18|.|TRBJ2-5|once
CASSPAQGETQYF
TGTGCCAGCTCACCCGCCCAGGGGGAGACCCAGTACTTC
>TRBV5-1|.|TRBJ2-3|.
CASSLEGSTDTQYF
TGCGCCTCCTCATTGGAGGGCAGCACAGATACGCAGTATTTT
>TRBV7-8|.|TRBJ2-3|.
CASRFTSTDTQYF
TGTGCCAGCAGATTCACTAGCACAGATACGCAGTATTTT
>TRBV5-4|.|TRBJ1-2|.
CASSSPPGKYGYTF
TGTGCCAGCAGCTCCCCCCCAGGGAAGTATGGCTACACCTTC
>TRBV5-4|TRBD2|TRBJ2-5|.
CASSLGKRLAGVVETQYF
TGTGCCAGCAGCTTGGGTAAAAGACTAGCGGGAGTCGTGGAGACCCAGTACTTC
>TRBV10-3|.|TRBJ1-2|.
CAISESGQGNGYTF
TGTGCCATCAGTGAGTCGGGGCAGGGGAATGGCTACACCTTC
>TRBV30|.|TRBJ1-4|.
CAWAGPPTNEKLFF
TGTGCCTGGGCCGGGCCACCAACTAATGAAAAACTGTTTTTT
>TRBV27|.|TRBJ2-7|.
CASSLLSVVPPGYYEQYF
TGTGCCAGCAGTTTATTATCCGTTGTCCCTCCAGGATACTACGAGCAGTACTTC
>TRBV19|TRBD1|TRBJ2-1|.
CASRSVGGSNEQFF
TGTGCCAGTAGGTCGGTAGGGGGCTCCAATGAGCAGTTCTTC
>TRBV5-1|.|TRBJ2-5|.
CASSPFAGGETQYF
TGCGCCAGCAGTCCCTTCGCGGGTGGTGAGACCCAGTACTTC
>TRBV5-1|.|TRBJ1-1|.
CASSPKNLGNTEAFF
TGCGCCAGCAGCCCCAAAAACTTGGGTAACACTGAAGCTTTCTTT
>TRBV6-4|.|TRBJ2-3|once
CASSPLVGVGITQYF
TGTGCCAGCAGTCCCCTCGTAGGGGTGGGGATTACGCAGTATTTT
>TRBV29-1|TRBD2|TRBJ2-5|once
CSISGTSGGEETQYF
TGCAGCATCTCCGGGACTAGCGGAGGGGAAGAGACCCAGTACTTC
>TRBV2|.|TRBJ2-7|.
CASSESVGSSSYEQYF
TGTGCCAGCAGTGAAAGTGTCGGGTCGAGCTCCTACGAGCAGTACTTC
>TRBV6-1|.|TRBJ2-3|.
CASSEALKGNTQYF
TGTGCCAGCAGTGAAGCGTTGAAGGGAAATACGCAGTATTTT
>TRBV7-6|TRBD2|TRBJ2-7|.
CASSLEFAAGGPSEQYF
TGTGCCAGCAGCTTAGAGTTTGCGGCGGGAGGGCCTTCCGAGCAGTACTTC
>TRBV28|.|TRBJ1-2|.
CASRASGLLGGYTF
TGTGCCAGCCGTGCGTCGGGACTCCTAGGTGGCTACACCTTC
>TRBV6-6|.|TRBJ2-7|.
CASKKIRDRGYEQYF
TGTGCCTCCAAGAAGATCCGGGACCGCGGCTACGAGCAGTACTTC
>TRBV6-5|.|TRBJ2-1|.
CASRPREIPYNEQFF
TGTGCCAGCAGACCCCGGGAGATCCCCTACAATGAGCAGTTCTTC
>TRBV10-3|.|TRBJ2-1|.
CAISRDTNNEQFF
TGTGCCATCAGCCGGGACACGAACAATGAGCAGTTCTTC
>TRBV7-2|.|TRBJ1-5|.
CASSLTGPPTLDQPQHF
TGTGCCAGCAGCTTAACAGGACCCCCAACACTGGATCAGCCCCAGCATTTT
>TRBV5-1|.|TRBJ2-1|.
CASSLDPSTYNEQFF
TGCGCCAGCAGCTTGGATCCGTCCACCTACAATGAGCAGTTCTTC
>TRBV10-3|TRBD1|TRBJ1-6|.
CAISLDRGSPLHF
TGTGCCATCAGCCTTGACAGGGGTTCACCCCTCCACTTT
>TRBV5-1|TRBD2|TRBJ2-1|.
CASSPLADTYNEQFF
TGCGCCAGCAGCCCCCTAGCGGACACCTACAATGAGCAGTTCTTC
>TRBV9|TRBD1|TRBJ1-1|few
CASSEGDSLLSEAFF
TGTGCCAGCAGCGAGGGGGACAGTCTCCTATCGGAAGCTTTCTTT
>TRBV7-2|.|TRBJ2-5|.
CASSFKETQYF
TGTGCCAGCAGCTTTAAGGAGACCCAGTACTTC
>TRBV4-1|TRBD1|TRBJ2-2|once
CASSLPGQANTGELFF
TGCGCCAGCAGCCTTCCGGGACAGGCTAACACCGGGGAGCTGTTTTTT
>TRBV28|TRBD1|TRBJ1-2|.
CASRPGQHNYGYTF
TGTGCCAGCAGACCGGGACAGCACAACTATGGCTACACCTTC
>TRBV28|.|TRBJ1-2|.
CASTPRGDYGYTF
TGTGCCAGCACCCCGCGGGGGGACTATGGCTACACCTTC
>TRBV5-1|.|TRBJ2-5|.
CASSRDSQGETQYF
TGCGCCAGTTCCCGGGACTCCCAAGGGGAGACCCAGTACTTC
>TRBV27|TRBD1|TRBJ1-4|.
CASSLYRTGNEKLFF
TGTGCCAGCAGTTTATACAGGACAGGGAACGAAAAACTGTTTTTT
>TRBV10-3|.|TRBJ2-1|.
CAISDVANEQFF
TGTGCCATCAGTGACGTGGCCAATGAGCAGTTCTTC
>TRBV2|.|TRBJ1-1|few
CASHGVGEAFF
TGTGCCAGCCATGGGGTGGGTGAGGCTTTCTTT
>TRBV9|.|TRBJ2-3|.
CASSGDSSTDTQYF
TGTGCCAGCAGCGGAGACAGTAGCACAGATACGCAGTATTTT
>TRBV11-3|.|TRBJ2-3|.
CASSPSAWTDTQYF
TGTGCCAGCAGCCCATCGGCCTGGACAGATACGCAGTATTTT
>TRBV19|TRBD1|TRBJ2-5|.
CASNPTGEETQYF
TGTGCCAGTAACCCGACAGGGGAAGAGACCCAGTACTTC
>TRBV28|.|TRBJ1-5|once
CASSLGGGNQPQHF
TGTGCCAGCAGTTTGGGGGGGGGAAATCAGCCCCAGCATTTT
>TRBV9|TRBD2|TRBJ2-6|.
CASSPSTSGSGANVLTF
TGTGCCAGCAGCCCTTCGACTAGCGGCTCTGGGGCCAACGTCCTGACTTTC
>TRBV18|TRBD1|TRBJ2-5|.
CASSQTGTGARQETQYF
TGTGCCAGCTCACAAACCGGGACAGGGGCGCGGCAAGAGACCCAGTACTTC
>TRBV6-1|TRBD1|TRBJ1-1|.
CASSAGTGGLGTEAFF
TGTGCCAGCAGTGCCGGGACAGGGGGTCTCGGCACTGAAGCTTTCTTT
>TRBV28|TRBD2|TRBJ2-5|few
CASSPQGTSDETQYF
TGTGCCAGCAGTCCACAGGGGACTAGCGACGAGACCCAGTACTTC
>TRBV5-1|TRBD2|TRBJ2-2|.
CASSHLTSGRYTGELFF
TGCGCCAGCAGTCACTTAACTAGCGGGAGGTACACCGGGGAGCTGTTTTTT